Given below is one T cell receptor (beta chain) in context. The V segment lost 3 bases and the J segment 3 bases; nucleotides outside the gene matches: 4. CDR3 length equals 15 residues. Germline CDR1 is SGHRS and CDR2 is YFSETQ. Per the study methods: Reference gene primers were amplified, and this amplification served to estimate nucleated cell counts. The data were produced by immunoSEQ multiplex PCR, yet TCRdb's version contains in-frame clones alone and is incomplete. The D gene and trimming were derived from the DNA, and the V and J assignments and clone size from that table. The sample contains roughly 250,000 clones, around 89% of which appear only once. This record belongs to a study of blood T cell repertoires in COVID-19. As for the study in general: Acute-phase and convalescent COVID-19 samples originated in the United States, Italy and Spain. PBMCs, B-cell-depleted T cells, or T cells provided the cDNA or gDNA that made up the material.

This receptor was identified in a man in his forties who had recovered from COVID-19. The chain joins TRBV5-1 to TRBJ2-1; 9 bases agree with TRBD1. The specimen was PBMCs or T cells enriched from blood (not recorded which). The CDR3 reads CASSWTGVGYNEQFF. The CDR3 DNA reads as TGCGCCAGCAGCTGGACAGGGGTTGGCTACAATGAGCAGTTCTTC. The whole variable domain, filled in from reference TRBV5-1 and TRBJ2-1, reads KAGVTQTPRYLIKTRGQQVTLSCSPISGHRSVSWYQQTPGQGLQFLFEYFSETQRNKGNFPGRFSGRQFSNSRSEMNVSTLELGDSALYLCASSWTGVGYNEQFFGPGTRLTVL.